Below, 26 T cell receptor beta chains from the same sample are listed, as sequenced in a study of OX40 agonist ivuxolimab in advanced cancers. Using immunoSEQ multiplex PCR, the repertoire was profiled, and TCRdb retains in-frame clones only, with some absent. The sample holds tens of thousands of clones; roughly nine tenths are singletons and the top ten take under 0.4%. Sequencing was performed on CD4+ or CD8+ T cells sorted from blood, taken in a trial of the OX40 agonist ivuxolimab. These receptors originate from an adult with an advanced solid tumor such as melanoma, head and neck, liver or kidney cancer.

This sequence joins TRBV5-4 and TRBJ2-2, with D tentatively TRBD2 (6 bases). The CDR3 has 14 residues. V was shortened by 4 bases and J by 6 bases, with 13 bases between the two germline ends. Per germline, CDR1 SGHNT and CDR2 YYREEE (reference sequence). The CDR3 reads CASSPRLEAGELFF. Here the CDR3 DNA reads TGTGCCAGCAGCCCTAGACTAGAAGCCGGGGAGCTGTTTTTT.

This clone was detected only once. This sequence joins TRBV28 and TRBJ2-5, with D unresolved. V lost 6 bases and J lost 7, with 12 bases in between. There are 12 residues in the CDR3. Germline V lookup: CDR1 MDHEN, CDR2 SYDVKM. The CDR3 nucleotides read TGTGCCAGCAGCCCTTTTTCACGGACCCAGTACTTC. It is translated as CASSPFSRTQYF. The variable domain in full, with the rest retrieved from reference TRBV28 and TRBJ2-5, is DVKVTQSSRYLVKRTGEKVFLECVQDMDHENMFWYRQDPGLGLRLIYFSYDVKMKEKGDIPEGYSVSREKKERFSLILESASTNQTSMYLCASSPFSRTQYFGPGTRLLVL.

Here the CDR3 reads CASSVDRVSGANVLTF. Written as DNA, the CDR3 is TGTGCCAGCAGCGTCGATAGAGTCTCTGGGGCCAACGTCCTGACTTTC. The chain couples TRBV9 to TRBJ2-6; D not resolved. CDR3 length equals 16 residues. Germline CDR1 SGDLS, CDR2 YYNGEE. V lost 2 bases and J 0 bases, leaving 9 bases between the germline ends. The full variable domain, its missing parts supplied by reference TRBV9 and TRBJ2-6, is DSGVTQTPKHLITATGQRVTLRCSPRSGDLSVYWYQQSLDQGLQFLIQYYNGEERAKGNILERFSAQQFPDLHSELNLSSLELGDSALYFCASSVDRVSGANVLTFGAGSRLTVL.

This clone was counted between two and nine times. This chain uses TRBV30 with TRBJ1-1; the D gene is possibly TRBD1 (5 bases). V was cut by 1 base and J by 0 bases, with 27 bases left in between. The CDR3 has 20 residues. The germline CDR1 and CDR2 sequences are GTSNPN and SVGIG (reference sequence). This chain's CDR3 is CAWSEVWAGTPDPMNTEAFF. CDR3 bases: TGTGCCTGGAGTGAAGTTTGGGCCGGGACCCCGGACCCTATGAACACTGAAGCTTTCTTT.

The chain links TRBV2 to TRBJ1-2, with a tentative D call TRBD1 (5 bases). V was clipped by 6 bases and J by 9 bases, with 11 bases between them. The CDR3 consists of 11 residues. Germline CDR1 and CDR2: SNHLY and FYNNEI. The CDR3 spells CASRETVRYTF. Written as DNA, the CDR3 is TGTGCCAGCAGGGAGACAGTCCGCTACACCTTC.

Comments on this clone: Mismatch with germline at one junction end may stem from a read error. The chain has TRBV19 and TRBJ1-1; the D gene is possibly TRBD1 (6 bases). CDR3 length equals 15 residues. Germline loops: CDR1 LNHDA, CDR2 SQIVND (reference sequence). CDR3 bases: TGTGCCAGTAGTACCCTGGGACACCAGAACTCTGAAGCTTTCTTT. Translating gives CASSTLGHQNSEAFF. Full variable domain (remainder filled in from reference TRBV19 and TRBJ1-1): DGGITQSPKYLFRKEGQNVTLSCEQNLNHDAMYWYRQDPGQGLRLIYYSQIVNDFQKGDIAEGYSVSREKKESFPLTVTSAQKNPTAFYLCASSTLGHQNSEAFFGQGTRLTVV.

This chain uses TRBV5-6 with TRBJ1-3; D is undetermined. This CDR3 is built from 14 residues. The V gene lost 0 bases and the J gene lost 0 bases, with 4 bases spanning the gap. Looked up from germline, CDR1 is SGHDT and CDR2 is YYEEEE. CDR3 sequence reads: CASSLASSGNTIYF. CDR3 nucleotides: TGTGCCAGCAGCTTGGCCTCCTCTGGAAACACCATATATTTT.

The chain is built from TRBV13 and TRBJ2-6, with 10 bases matching TRBD1. CDR1 and CDR2 from the germline V gene are PRHDT and FYEKMQ (reference sequence). Trimming at V came to 5 bases and at J to 2 bases, leaving 9 bases not matched to a gene. This CDR3 has 18 residues. In DNA, the CDR3 is TGTGCCAGCAGCGCCCGGGACAGGGGTGGCCCTGGGGCCAACGTCCTGACTTTC. This sequence encodes CASSARDRGGPGANVLTF.

The V gene is TRBV7-3, the J gene TRBJ1-2; 7 bases are a match to TRBD1. The CDR3 runs 13 residues. Germline CDR1 SGHTA, CDR2 FQGTGA. V was pared by 5 bases and J by 2 bases, with 2 bases of the junction left unmatched. CDR3 region: CASSPGQNYGYTF. CDR3 nucleotide sequence: TGTGCCAGCAGCCCGGGACAGAACTATGGCTACACCTTC. Full variable domain (outside the CDR3, taken from reference TRBV7-3 and TRBJ1-2): GAGVSQTPSNKVTEKGKYVELRCDPISGHTALYWYRQSLGQGPEFLIYFQGTGAADDSGLPNDRFFAVRPEGSVSTLKIQRTERGDSAVYLCASSPGQNYGYTFGSGTRLTVV.

The chain links TRBV7-8 to TRBJ1-1; 8 positions agree with TRBD1. V trimming: 0 bases; J trimming: 4 bases; junction bases outside the gene matches: 7. Germline-derived CDR1 and CDR2 are SGHVS and FQNEAQ. The CDR3 has 16 amino acids. The CDR3: CASSLARDRGITEAFF. The CDR3 DNA sequence: TGTGCCAGCAGCTTAGCTCGAGACAGGGGAATCACTGAAGCTTTCTTT.

The rearrangement uses TRBV18 and TRBJ2-1; 10 bases map to TRBD2. Germline V gene data show CDR1 as KGHSH and CDR2 as LQKENI. The CDR3 runs to 14 residues. The V segment lost 8 bases and the J segment 2 bases; nucleotides outside the gene matches: 3. The CDR3 DNA reads as TGTGCCAGCACCACTAGCGGGGCCTACAATGAGCAGTTCTTC. It specifies CASTTSGAYNEQFF.

J is TRBJ1-1 and V is TRBV7-2; D perhaps matches TRBD1 (5 bases). In germline, CDR1 is SGHTA, CDR2 FQGNSA. The CDR3 runs 13 residues. The V end was cut by 5 bases, the J end by 1 base, with 8 bases between. CDR3 protein: CASSLGRNTEAFF. DNA of the CDR3: TGTGCCAGCAGCCTGGGACGGAACACTGAAGCTTTCTTT.

This clone occurred a few times. The chain carries TRBV5-5 and TRBJ2-1; maybe TRBD2 (6 bases). The germline V gene has CDR1 SGHKS and CDR2 YYEKEE (reference sequence). The ends were cut back, 0 bases at V and 4 bases at J, with 14 bases in the middle. CDR3 size: 16 residues. The CDR3 nucleotides read TGTGCCAGCAGCTTGGCGGGAGCTAGCGAGTACAATGAGCAGTTCTTC. This encodes CASSLAGASEYNEQFF.

This chain uses TRBV25-1 with TRBJ2-2; tentative D call: TRBD2 (6 bases). Trimming left V 3 bases short and J 2 bases short, with 13 bases between. Germline assignment: CDR1 MGHDK and CDR2 SYGVNS. The CDR3 runs 16 residues. The DNA for the CDR3 is TGTGCCAGCAGTGATCCGGACTACTCTAACACCGGGGAGCTGTTTTTT. Its translation: CASSDPDYSNTGELFF.

The rearrangement links TRBV27 to TRBJ2-7, with 9 bases that match TRBD1. After removal of 9 bases from V and 3 bases from J, the junction contained 12 bases not matched to a gene. Germline-derived CDR1 and CDR2 are MNHEY and SMNVEV (reference sequence). CDR3 size: 15 residues. The CDR3 spells CASSQGQGRFYEQYF. In nucleotides, the CDR3 is TGTGCCAGTTCCCAGGGACAGGGAAGGTTCTACGAGCAGTACTTC.

The V and J genes are TRBV12-5 and TRBJ2-5; perhaps D is TRBD1 or TRBD2 (5 bases each). Deletions cut 1 base from V and 2 bases from J, with 5 bases between. The CDR3 loop spans 13 amino acids. Germline V lookup: CDR1 LGHNT, CDR2 FRNRAP. CDR3 nucleotides: TGTGCTAGTGGTTTGGGGGGGCAAGAGACCCAGTACTTC. Translating it yields CASGLGGQETQYF.

The CDR3 is CASSLGPGSSHSPLHF. CDR3 bases: TGTGCCAGCAGCTTAGGCCCGGGGAGCAGCCATTCACCCCTCCACTTT. V usage is TRBV7-2 and J usage is TRBJ1-6, with D unresolved. CDR1 and CDR2 from the germline V gene are SGHTA and FQGNSA. V shed 1 base and J shed 8 bases, with 15 bases lying between them. This CDR3 comprises 16 residues.

The gene calls are TRBV18 and TRBJ1-3; D is unresolved. V lost 0 bases to trimming and J lost 4 bases, with 10 bases between them. CDR1 is KGHSH and CDR2 is LQKENI in the germline V gene. CDR3 length: 15 amino acids. The CDR3 reads CASSPPEEQGNTIYF. The DNA for the CDR3 is TGTGCCAGCTCACCACCTGAAGAACAGGGAAACACCATATATTTT. Filled out from reference TRBV18 and TRBJ1-3, the complete variable domain reads NAGVMQNPRHLVRRRGQEARLRCSPMKGHSHVYWYRQLPEEGLKFMVYLQKENIIDESGMPKERFSAEFPKEGPSILRIQQVVRGDSAAYFCASSPPEEQGNTIYFGEGSWLTVV.

This clone showed up just a few times. The chain carries TRBV2 and TRBJ1-2; D may be TRBD1 (5 bases). Trimming cost V 5 bases and J 6 bases, with 10 bases left between them. CDR1 and CDR2 from the germline V gene are SNHLY and FYNNEI. This CDR3 has 12 residues. CDR3 region: CASSSRGDGYTF. CDR3 nucleotides: TGTGCCAGCAGTAGCCGGGGGGATGGCTACACCTTC.

The chain links TRBV4-3 to TRBJ2-1, with D unresolved. From germline, CDR1 is LGHNA and CDR2 YSLEER. This CDR3 comprises 15 residues. V was cut by 4 bases and J by 4 bases, with 14 bases left in between. DNA of the CDR3: TGCGCCAGCAGCCGGTCACAGAATGAGTACAATGAGCAGTTCTTC. This sequence encodes CASSRSQNEYNEQFF.

This rearrangement joins TRBV19 to TRBJ2-5, with D perhaps matching TRBD1 (6 bases). This CDR3 region has 14 residues. The V gene lost 5 bases and the J gene lost 6 bases, with 16 bases spanning the gap. Germline V gene sequence: CDR1 LNHDA, CDR2 SQIVND (reference sequence). The CDR3 is CASSYTRDMKTQYF. The CDR3 nucleotides read TGTGCCAGTAGTTATACCAGGGACATGAAGACCCAGTACTTC. Looking up the rest from reference TRBV19 and TRBJ2-5 gives the full variable domain: DGGITQSPKYLFRKEGQNVTLSCEQNLNHDAMYWYRQDPGQGLRLIYYSQIVNDFQKGDIAEGYSVSREKKESFPLTVTSAQKNPTAFYLCASSYTRDMKTQYFGPGTRLLVL.

J is TRBJ1-1 and V is TRBV19; the D gene is possibly TRBD1 (6 bases). The CDR3 consists of 15 residues. The germline V gene encodes CDR1 LNHDA and CDR2 SQIVND (reference sequence). V lost 1 base to trimming and J lost 3 bases, with 12 bases between them. The CDR3, as DNA: TGTGCCAGTAGTATAGTTGGGGGGGCTGACACTGAAGCTTTCTTT. Its translation is CASSIVGGADTEAFF.

This rearrangement joins TRBV4-3 to TRBJ1-2; TRBD1 matches 9 bases. Germline-derived CDR1 and CDR2 are LGHNA and YSLEER. After removal of 0 bases from V and 5 bases from J, the junction contained 7 bases not matched to a gene. The CDR3 runs to 16 residues. CDR3: CASSQDHRGRGYGYTF. The CDR3 region has the DNA TGCGCCAGCAGCCAAGATCACAGGGGGCGCGGTTATGGCTACACCTTC.

The rearrangement joins TRBV5-4 to TRBJ2-7, with 7 bases lining up with TRBD1. The CDR3 contains 13 residues. V lost 2 bases, J lost 4 bases, and 3 bases stayed unmatched. CDR1 and CDR2 from the germline V gene are SGHNT and YYREEE (reference sequence). In DNA form, the CDR3 reads TGTGCCAGCAGCTTAGACAGGGAATACGAGCAGTACTTC. Protein product: CASSLDREYEQYF.

The J gene is TRBJ1-5, the V gene TRBV5-6; 7 bases map to TRBD1. CDR1 SGHDT and CDR2 YYEEEE come from the germline V gene. The CDR3 length is 14 residues. With 4 bases clipped from V and 3 bases from J, the junction kept 4 bases outside the gene matches. The CDR3 DNA is TGTGCCAGCAGCCGGGGACAGCTCAATCAGCCCCAGCATTTT. As protein: CASSRGQLNQPQHF. Looking up the rest from reference TRBV5-6 and TRBJ1-5 gives the full variable domain: DAGVTQSPTHLIKTRGQQVTLRCSPKSGHDTVSWYQQALGQGPQFIFQYYEEEERQRGNFPDRFSGHQFPNYSSELNVNALLLGDSALYLCASSRGQLNQPQHFGDGTRLSIL.

The chain combines TRBV4-3 with TRBJ1-2; no definite D call. The germline V and J ends were trimmed by 0 bases and 6 bases, with 11 bases remaining between them. This CDR3 is built from 14 residues. Germline V CDR1 and CDR2: LGHNA, YSLEER. The CDR3 spells CASSQDRQSDGYTF. Here the CDR3 DNA reads TGCGCCAGCAGCCAAGATCGCCAGTCCGATGGCTACACCTTC.